The 9 T cell receptor beta chains in this list originate from one sample, sequenced in a study of shared clonotypes between healthy human individuals. This table comes from immunoSEQ multiplex PCR, and its TCRdb copy is limited to in-frame clones, with some not included. The sample includes 500,000 or so clones, more than 95% of them seen just once. The sample consisted of naive CD4+ T cells sorted from blood. Subset reported: CD45RA+ positively selected. Every receptor here comes from a woman in her twenties or thirties in good health.

The rearrangement joins TRBV28 to TRBJ1-2; 7 bases are shared with TRBD1. The V gene end was trimmed by 7 bases and the J gene end by 4 bases; junction bases not matched to a gene: 9. CDR3 length: 14 amino acids. The germline gives CDR1 MDHEN, CDR2 SYDVKM. CDR3 in amino acids: CASKIPGQSYGYTF. The CDR3 DNA follows: TGTGCCAGCAAAATACCGGGACAGAGCTATGGCTACACCTTC.

The CDR3 nucleotides read TGTGCCAGCAGCACGCAAAGGACAGGGTTTGACCACGAGCAGTACTTC. It yields the protein CASSTQRTGFDHEQYF. V gene TRBV21-1 combines with J gene TRBJ2-7; TRBD1 is the table's D call and was not checked against the DNA. TRBV21-1 is a listed pseudogene. This CDR3 is built from 16 residues.

This chain joins TRBV29-1 and TRBJ2-2; 11 bases align to TRBD2. Germline lookup yields CDR1 SQVTM and CDR2 ANQGSEA. This CDR3 is 16 amino acids long. The junction had 13 bases not matched to a gene; V was cut back by 7 bases and J by 6 bases. Here the CDR3 reads CSARTGLAGGAGELFF. The CDR3 DNA sequence: TGCAGCGCCCGAACGGGCCTAGCGGGAGGCGCCGGGGAGCTGTTTTTT.

The chain has TRBV11-2 and TRBJ2-6; D is unclear. The germline V gene has CDR1 SGHAT and CDR2 FQNNGV. Between the trimmed V and J ends, which lost 1 base and 0 bases, there was a span of 7 bases. The CDR3 runs to 16 residues. The CDR3 DNA sequence: TGTGCCAGCAGCTTAGTCGCTGGCTCTGGGGCCAACGTCCTGACTTTC. Translating gives CASSLVAGSGANVLTF.

The chain joins TRBV6-1 to TRBJ2-1; weak D call: TRBD2 (5 bases). Germline V lookup: CDR1 MNHNS, CDR2 SASEGT. The CDR3 sequence is 15 residues long. V gave up 3 bases and J gave up 10 bases, with 19 bases separating them. The DNA of the CDR3 is TGTGCCAGCAGTGAGCCCTCAGGACTGAATTTCGAGCAGTTCTTC. This sequence encodes CASSEPSGLNFEQFF.

This clone showed up just once. The genes are TRBV15 and TRBJ1-2; maybe TRBD1 (5 bases). Trimming removed 0 bases from V and 2 bases from J, with 10 bases in between. This CDR3 spans 15 amino acids. Per the germline V gene, CDR1 is LNHNV and CDR2 is YYDKDF (reference sequence). The CDR3 protein is CATSRDPGQNYGYTF. The CDR3 DNA follows: TGTGCCACCAGCAGAGATCCAGGGCAGAACTATGGCTACACCTTC.

CDR3 region: CASSLSPAGPETQYF. The CDR3 region has the DNA TGTGCCAGCAGTTTATCCCCAGCTGGGCCCGAGACCCAGTACTTC. This chain joins TRBV28 and TRBJ2-5, with no clear D. The V and J ends lost 1 base and 5 bases respectively, with 14 bases between them. This CDR3 comprises 15 residues. Germline values: CDR1 MDHEN, CDR2 SYDVKM.

The chain uses TRBV7-2 and TRBJ2-7, with D unresolved. Trimming stripped 1 base from V and 0 bases from J, with 10 bases between. The germline V gene has CDR1 SGHTA and CDR2 FQGNSA. The CDR3 extends over 15 amino acids. This CDR3 is CASSLGQAFSYEQYF. The CDR3 DNA reads as TGTGCCAGCAGCTTAGGGCAGGCCTTCTCCTACGAGCAGTACTTC.

This chain joins TRBV5-1 and TRBJ2-7; a possible D gene is TRBD1 (6 bases). V lost 1 base, J lost 6 bases, and 17 bases lay in between. Germline V lookup: CDR1 SGHRS, CDR2 YFSETQ. The CDR3 covers 15 residues. The CDR3, as DNA: TGCGCCAGCAGCTTGTTAGGGGGTCTTCCTCGCGAGCAGTACTTC. Protein: CASSLLGGLPREQYF.